Sequencing of this T cell receptor beta chain was carried out in a study of patients and donors after allogeneic stem cell transplantation. One entry per CDR3 protein, called by TCRdb with MiXCR from the RT-PCR reads. Altogether 800,000 to 1,000,000 distinct CDR3 sequences are present, roughly 17% being singletons, with the ten largest covering approximately 5.9%. The CDR3 loop spans 16 amino acids. From germline, CDR1 is DFQATT and CDR2 SNEGSKA (reference sequence). Losses at the gene ends were 6 bases for V and 8 bases for J; bases not matched to a gene: 15. This clonotype was counted a few times. The gene calls are TRBV20-1 and TRBJ2-2, with 10 bases fitting TRBD2. The specimen sequenced was blood, either unsorted or a sorted T cell fraction (not recorded which). The sequence came from a human donor who was either an allogeneic HSCT recipient or a stem cell or donor lymphocyte infusion donor (not recorded which). It is not recorded whose cells these are; they may come from a transplant donor. The CDR3 spells CSARKRLAGEGGELFF. CDR3 sequence (DNA): TGCAGTGCCCGCAAGCGGCTAGCGGGAGAAGGGGGGGAGCTGTTTTTT.